The 17 T cell receptor beta chains in this list originate from one sample, sequenced in a study of cytomegalovirus exposure and HLA in healthy donors. The PCR was carried out with 60 Vbeta primers and 13 Jbeta primers. The method was immunoSEQ multiplex PCR; TCRdb's version includes in-frame clones alone and lacks a portion of them. The sample consists of approximately 150,000 clones, 60% to 80% of them appearing once. The sequenced sample consisted of PBMCs. The receptors come from a female donor in good health and CMV-seronegative.

The chain combines TRBV7-9 with TRBJ2-1; D is ambiguous. The length of the CDR3 is 10 residues. Trimming pared 3 bases from V and 8 bases from J, leaving 2 bases between. Germline-derived CDR1 and CDR2 are SEHNR and FQNEAQ (reference sequence). CDR3 in DNA: TGTGCCAGCAGCTTCGATGAGCAGTTCTTC. Protein: CASSFDEQFF.

V usage is TRBV30 and J usage is TRBJ1-2; 8 nucleotides agree with TRBD1. The CDR3 totals 13 residues. With 4 bases clipped from V and 4 bases from J, the junction kept 5 bases outside the gene matches. The germline V gene encodes CDR1 GTSNPN and CDR2 SVGIG (reference sequence). CDR3 DNA: TGTGCCTGGATAGTAACAGGGGGCTATGGCTACACCTTC. Translation: CAWIVTGGYGYTF. The full variable domain, in which reference TRBV30 and TRBJ1-2 provide the parts outside the CDR3, is SQTIHQWPATLVQPVGSPLSLECTVEGTSNPNLYWYRQAAGRGLQLLFYSVGIGQISSEVPQNLSASRPQDRQFILSSKKLLLSDSGFYLCAWIVTGGYGYTFGSGTRLTVV.

This sequence joins TRBV7-8 and TRBJ2-7; TRBD2 matches 12 bases. From germline, CDR1 is SGHVS and CDR2 FQNEAQ. This CDR3 is 17 amino acids long. V lost 4 bases, J lost 2 bases, and 9 bases stayed unmatched. Here the CDR3 DNA reads TGTGCCAGCAGCTCTCCGACTAGCGGGAGTAGAGCCTACGAGCAGTACTTC. Translated: CASSSPTSGSRAYEQYF.

The chain uses TRBV7-2 and TRBJ1-1; D is unclear. Trimming removed 4 bases at V and 5 bases at J, with 11 bases between. Looked up from germline, CDR1 is SGHTA and CDR2 is FQGNSA. The CDR3 spans 13 residues. The CDR3 DNA is TGTGCCAGCAGCTCCCAGAGGAGGACTGAAGCTTTCTTT. This gives the protein CASSSQRRTEAFF.

The chain has TRBV30 and TRBJ2-7; 8 bases are a match to TRBD1. In germline, CDR1 is GTSNPN, CDR2 SVGIG (reference sequence). CDR3 size: 15 residues. With 3 bases clipped from V and 3 bases from J, the junction kept 10 bases outside the gene matches. CDR3 amino acids: CAWRRAGTGLYEQYF. Written as DNA, the CDR3 is TGTGCCTGGAGACGAGCCGGGACAGGCCTCTACGAGCAGTACTTC. Supplemented by reference TRBV30 and TRBJ2-7, the full variable domain reads SQTIHQWPATLVQPVGSPLSLECTVEGTSNPNLYWYRQAAGRGLQLLFYSVGIGQISSEVPQNLSASRPQDRQFILSSKKLLLSDSGFYLCAWRRAGTGLYEQYFGPGTRLTVT.

The CDR3 coding sequence is TGTGCCAGCAGTTTAGACAGCTCTGGAAACACCATATATTTT. Translating it yields CASSLDSSGNTIYF. This chain joins TRBV28 and TRBJ1-3, with D perhaps TRBD1 (5 bases). The V end was cut by 2 bases, the J end by 0 bases, with 5 bases between. The germline V gene has CDR1 MDHEN and CDR2 SYDVKM. The CDR3 sequence is 14 residues long.

This clone came up once. CDR3 DNA sequence: TGTGCCAGCAGCTTAGCGGACAGGCCTGCAAACTATGGCTACACCTTC. Translation: CASSLADRPANYGYTF. The chain recombines TRBV7-9 with TRBJ1-2, with 7 bases lining up with TRBD1. The V gene's germline CDR1 is SEHNR and CDR2 FQNEAQ (reference sequence). V lost 0 bases to trimming and J lost 2 bases; unmatched junction nucleotides: 6. CDR3 size: 16 residues. The variable domain in full, completed from reference TRBV7-9 and TRBJ1-2, reads DTGVSQNPRHKITKRGQNVTFRCDPISEHNRLYWYRQTLGQGPEFLTYFQNEAQLEKSRLLSDRFSAERPKGSFSTLEIQRTEQGDSAMYLCASSLADRPANYGYTFGSGTRLTVV.

The chain employs TRBV27 and TRBJ2-7, with a weak D call TRBD2 (6 bases). The CDR3 is 13 amino acids. Per the germline V gene, CDR1 is MNHEY and CDR2 is SMNVEV (reference sequence). Deletions cut 5 bases from V and 4 bases from J, with 12 bases between. CDR3 bases: TGTGCCAGCAGTCCGGGACTCGAATACGAGCAGTACTTC. It codes for CASSPGLEYEQYF.

DNA of the CDR3: TGCGCCAGCAGCATAGCGTCTTCCTACAATGAGCAGTTCTTC. As protein: CASSIASSYNEQFF. This rearrangement joins TRBV5-1 to TRBJ2-1; D perhaps matches TRBD2 (5 bases). The CDR3 is made up of 14 amino acids. Germline values: CDR1 SGHRS, CDR2 YFSETQ. V was clipped by 4 bases and J by 1 base, with 9 bases between them.

This clone occurred a few times. The rearrangement links TRBV19 to TRBJ1-1, with D perhaps TRBD1 (5 bases). This CDR3 has 15 residues. The germline V and J ends were trimmed by 9 bases and 1 base, with 18 bases remaining between them. Germline V lookup: CDR1 LNHDA, CDR2 SQIVND (reference sequence). The CDR3 region is CASFPGVGRNTEAFF. CDR3 bases: TGTGCCAGCTTCCCGGGGGTAGGGAGGAACACTGAAGCTTTCTTT.

The J gene is TRBJ2-7, the V gene TRBV2, with a possible D match to TRBD2 (6 bases). Germline V gene sequence: CDR1 SNHLY, CDR2 FYNNEI. The CDR3 loop spans 12 amino acids. V shed 4 bases and J shed 6 bases, with 10 bases lying between them. The CDR3 DNA is TGTGCCAGCAGTGGAGGAGGGTTCGAGCAGTACTTC. This sequence encodes CASSGGGFEQYF.

This clone was seen a few times. This rearrangement joins TRBV9 to TRBJ2-7; D possibly corresponds to TRBD2 (6 bases). CDR3 length: 14 residues. Germline V gene lookup returns CDR1 SGDLS and CDR2 YYNGEE. V was shortened by 5 bases and J by 3 bases, with 15 bases between the two germline ends. CDR3 sequence: CASSGTSAGYEQYF. The CDR3 nucleotides read TGTGCCAGCAGTGGGACTTCGGCGGGCTACGAGCAGTACTTC.

The V gene is TRBV4-1, the J gene TRBJ2-2, with D unclear. The CDR3 contains 13 residues. Trimming took off 4 bases at V and 0 bases at J, with 3 bases between the two ends. Germline V gives CDR1 MGHRA, CDR2 YSYEKL. The CDR3 DNA reads TGCGCCAGCAGCCGCGCGAACACCGGGGAGCTGTTTTTT. Protein product: CASSRANTGELFF.

This clone has just a few counts. V usage is TRBV6-1 and J usage is TRBJ1-1; D is ambiguous. Germline lookup yields CDR1 MNHNS and CDR2 SASEGT. The CDR3 totals 12 residues. V lost 6 bases and J lost 1, with 6 bases in between. The CDR3 nucleotides read TGTGCCAGCAGATCCCAGAACACTGAAGCTTTCTTT. This encodes CASRSQNTEAFF.

This clone was counted a single time. At one end the junction does not follow the germline gene, possibly because of a read error. This chain links TRBV5-1 with TRBJ2-1, with a possible D match to TRBD2 (6 bases). The CDR3 extends over 15 amino acids. Germline V gene sequence: CDR1 SGHRS, CDR2 YFSETQ. The CDR3 nucleotides are TGCGCCAGTAGCTTAGCGGAAACTTCCTACAATGAGCAGTTCTTC. Protein product: CASSLAETSYNEQFF.

This chain joins TRBV28 and TRBJ2-7; 8 positions match TRBD1. The CDR3 loop spans 14 amino acids. The germline V gene has CDR1 MDHEN and CDR2 SYDVKM. V trimming: 7 bases; J trimming: 1 base; junction bases outside the gene matches: 6. The CDR3 region has the DNA TGTGCCAGCATGGGACAGGCCATATCCTACGAGCAGTACTTC. Encoded protein: CASMGQAISYEQYF.

This sequence joins TRBV27 and TRBJ2-7; 11 positions match TRBD2. The V and J ends lost 8 bases and 4 bases, in that order; junction bases with no gene match: 19. Germline lookup yields CDR1 MNHEY and CDR2 SMNVEV (reference sequence). This CDR3 has 18 amino acids. CDR3 loop: CASSLVPLAGVNSYEQYF. Here the CDR3 DNA reads TGTGCCAGCTCACTCGTCCCACTAGCGGGAGTGAACTCGTACGAGCAGTACTTC.